This TCR beta chain appears in the sequencing data of a study of shared clonotypes between healthy human individuals. Naive CD8 isolation took CD45RO-negative cells positively selected for CCR7 and excluded terminally differentiated effector memory CD45RA+ cells. The DNA input per sorted-subset replicate PCR was about 180 ng, corresponding to 32,000 or so T cell genomes. Sequencing used immunoSEQ multiplex PCR; TCRdb keeps in-frame clones, though not all of them. The sample contains hundreds of thousands of clones, about 95% of which appear only once. In this sample, this clone turned up once. The CDR3 spans 13 residues. Germline CDR1 reads WSHSY; CDR2 reads SAAADI. V shed 0 bases and J shed 4 bases, with 7 bases lying between them.

This chain uses TRBV10-2 with TRBJ2-7; D is unresolved. This receptor was obtained from a woman aged 25 to 39 in good health. Sequencing was carried out using naive CD8+ T cells sorted from blood. CDR3 in amino acids: CASSESNAYEQYF. The CDR3 coding sequence is TGCGCCAGCAGTGAGTCGAATGCATACGAGCAGTACTTC.